One sample yielded the 8 T cell receptor beta chains listed below, sequenced in a study of blood T cell repertoires in COVID-19. Only in-frame clones appear in the TCRdb table, and some are missing; sequencing was by immunoSEQ multiplex PCR. Here the sample spans more than 25,000 clones, 87% being singletons. Sequencing input: peripheral blood. The receptors come from a man aged 55-75 years with active COVID-19.

The chain is built from TRBV7-9 and TRBJ1-1; the D gene is possibly TRBD1 (5 bases). V was clipped by 1 base and J by 6 bases, with 21 bases between them. Germline CDR1 is SEHNR and CDR2 is FQNEAQ (reference sequence). CDR3 length: 17 residues. DNA for the CDR3: TGTGCCAGCAGCTTAGATACCGGGGGGTCCATAGGCGCTGAAGCTTTCTTT. Translation gives CASSLDTGGSIGAEAFF. Full variable domain (missing parts from reference TRBV7-9 and TRBJ1-1): DTGVSQNPRHKITKRGQNVTFRCDPISEHNRLYWYRQTLGQGPEFLTYFQNEAQLEKSRLLSDRFSAERPKGSFSTLEIQRTEQGDSAMYLCASSLDTGGSIGAEAFFGQGTRLTVV.

In the case of this clone: The junction departs from germline at one end; a sequencing error may be responsible. V is TRBV5-1 and J is TRBJ2-5; the match to TRBD1 covers 7 bases. From germline, CDR1 is SGHRS and CDR2 YFSETQ. This CDR3 is 14 amino acids long. CDR3 amino acids: CASSLDRFGETQYF. CDR3 nucleotides: TGCGCCAGCAGTTTGGACAGGTTTGGAGAGACCCAGTACTTC.

This chain links TRBV19 with TRBJ2-7, with D perhaps matching TRBD1 (6 bases). Trimming cost V 4 bases and J 4 bases, with 8 bases left between them. CDR1 LNHDA and CDR2 SQIVND come from the germline V gene (reference sequence). The CDR3 consists of 12 residues. CDR3 sequence: CASSTQGYEQYF. The DNA for the CDR3 is TGTGCCAGTAGTACTCAGGGGTACGAGCAGTACTTC.

This clone appeared a few times. The J gene is TRBJ1-5, the V gene TRBV5-1; D not certain. Trimming took off 7 bases at V and 3 bases at J, with 14 bases between the two ends. The CDR3 covers 14 residues. Germline assignment: CDR1 SGHRS and CDR2 YFSETQ. In DNA form, the CDR3 reads TGCGCCAGCCGTTTAGAGGGCCTCAATCAGCCCCAGCATTTT. Translated: CASRLEGLNQPQHF. The full variable domain, completed using reference TRBV5-1 and TRBJ1-5, is KAGVTQTPRYLIKTRGQQVTLSCSPISGHRSVSWYQQTPGQGLQFLFEYFSETQRNKGNFPGRFSGRQFSNSRSEMNVSTLELGDSALYLCASRLEGLNQPQHFGDGTRLSIL.

The chain carries TRBV7-3 and TRBJ2-1, with 9 bases identical to TRBD2. CDR1 and CDR2 (germline): SGHTA, FQGTGA. V was clipped by 5 bases and J by 9 bases; unmatched bases: 11. The CDR3 is 15 amino acids. DNA of the CDR3: TGTGCCAGCAGCCCTGAGGGCGGGGGGGCCACTGAGCAGTTCTTC. Translating it yields CASSPEGGGATEQFF.

The table lists this clone with a count of one. The V call is TRBV2, the J call TRBJ2-6; 10 bases match TRBD1. J was trimmed by 0 bases and V by 6 bases; bases with no gene match: 5. From germline, CDR1 is SNHLY and CDR2 FYNNEI. This CDR3 spans 17 amino acids. The CDR3 DNA reads as TGTGCCAGCAGACGAGGGACAGGGGTCTCTGGGGCCAACGTCCTGACTTTC. Translated: CASRRGTGVSGANVLTF.

This chain joins TRBV7-9 and TRBJ1-4; 10 bases fit TRBD1. Germline CDR1 SEHNR, CDR2 FQNEAQ (reference sequence). CDR3 size: 14 residues. Trimming cost V 5 bases and J 8 bases; bases outside gene matches: 5. CDR3 in amino acids: CASSPGQGREKLFF. The CDR3 bases are TGTGCCAGCAGCCCGGGACAGGGGAGGGAAAAACTGTTTTTT.

V usage is TRBV3-1 (or the pseudogene TRBV3-2) and J usage is TRBJ1-5, with 8 bases matching TRBD1. Germline CDR1 and CDR2: LGHDT and YNNKEL (reference sequence). The trim removed 0 bases at V and 6 bases at J, leaving 4 bases unmatched. The CDR3 spans 15 residues. CDR3 region: CASSQDATGVQPQHF. As DNA, the CDR3 is TGTGCCAGCAGCCAAGATGCGACAGGGGTTCAGCCCCAGCATTTT.